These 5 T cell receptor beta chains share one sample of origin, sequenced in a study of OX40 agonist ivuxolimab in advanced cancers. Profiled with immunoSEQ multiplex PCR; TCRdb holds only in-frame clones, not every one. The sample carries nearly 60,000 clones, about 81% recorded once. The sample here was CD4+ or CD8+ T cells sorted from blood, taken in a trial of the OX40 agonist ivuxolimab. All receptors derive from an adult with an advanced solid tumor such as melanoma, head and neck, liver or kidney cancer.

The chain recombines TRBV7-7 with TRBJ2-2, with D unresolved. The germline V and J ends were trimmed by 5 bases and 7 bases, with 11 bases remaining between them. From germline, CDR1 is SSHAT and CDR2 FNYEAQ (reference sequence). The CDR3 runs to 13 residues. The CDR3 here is CASSRDLDGELFF. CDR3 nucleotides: TGTGCCAGCAGCCGTGACCTGGACGGGGAGCTGTTTTTT.

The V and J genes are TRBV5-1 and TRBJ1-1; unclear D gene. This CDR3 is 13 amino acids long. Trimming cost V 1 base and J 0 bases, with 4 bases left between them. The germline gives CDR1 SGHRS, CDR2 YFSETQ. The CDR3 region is CASSLRVNTEAFF. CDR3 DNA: TGCGCCAGCAGCTTGAGGGTGAACACTGAAGCTTTCTTT.

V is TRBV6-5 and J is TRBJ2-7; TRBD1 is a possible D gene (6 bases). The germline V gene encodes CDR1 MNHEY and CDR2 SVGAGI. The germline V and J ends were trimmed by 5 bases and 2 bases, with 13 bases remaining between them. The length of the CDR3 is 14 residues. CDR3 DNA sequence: TGTGCCAGCAGTCGGGACATTTTTCCCTACGAGCAGTACTTC. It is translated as CASSRDIFPYEQYF.

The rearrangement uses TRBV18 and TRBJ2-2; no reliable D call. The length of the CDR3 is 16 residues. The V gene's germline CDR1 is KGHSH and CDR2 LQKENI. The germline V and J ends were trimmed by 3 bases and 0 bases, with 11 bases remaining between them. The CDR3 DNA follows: TGTGCCAGCTCACCTCGGGCAGACTCGAACACCGGGGAGCTGTTTTTT. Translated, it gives CASSPRADSNTGELFF.

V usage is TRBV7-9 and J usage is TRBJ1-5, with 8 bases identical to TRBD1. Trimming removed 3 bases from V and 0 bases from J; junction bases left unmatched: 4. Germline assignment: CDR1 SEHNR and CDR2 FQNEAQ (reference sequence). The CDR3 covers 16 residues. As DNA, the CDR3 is TGTGCCAGCAGCTTGGGACAGGATTATAGCAATCAGCCCCAGCATTTT. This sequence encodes CASSLGQDYSNQPQHF.